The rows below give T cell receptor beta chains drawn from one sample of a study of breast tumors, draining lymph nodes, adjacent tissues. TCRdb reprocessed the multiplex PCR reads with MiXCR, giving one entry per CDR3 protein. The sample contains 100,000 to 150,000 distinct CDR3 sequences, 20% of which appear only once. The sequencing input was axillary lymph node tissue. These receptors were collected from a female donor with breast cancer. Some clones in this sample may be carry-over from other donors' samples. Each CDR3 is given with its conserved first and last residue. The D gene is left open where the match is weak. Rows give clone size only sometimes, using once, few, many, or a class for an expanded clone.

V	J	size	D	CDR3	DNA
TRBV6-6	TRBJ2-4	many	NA	CASSRESGTTNIQYF	TGTGCCAGCAGTCGAGAGTCCGGGACAACCAACATTCAGTACTTC
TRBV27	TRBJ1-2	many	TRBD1	CASSLKPPRQGYGYTF	TGTGCCAGCAGTTTAAAACCGCCCCGACAGGGCTATGGCTACACCTTC
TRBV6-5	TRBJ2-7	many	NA	CASRQTGPSYEQYF	TGTGCCAGCAGGCAGACAGGACCATCCTACGAGCAGTACTTC
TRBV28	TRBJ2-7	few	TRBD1	CASSSFLGQKYYEQYF	TGTGCCAGCAGTTCTTTTTTGGGACAGAAATACTACGAGCAGTACTTC
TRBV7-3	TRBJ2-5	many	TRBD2	CASSLTAGGPIVEKTQYF	TGTGCCAGCAGCTTAACCGCGGGGGGGCCAATCGTTGAGAAGACCCAGTACTTC
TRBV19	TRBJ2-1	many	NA	CASSIAPGVGEQFF	TGTGCCAGTAGTATAGCCCCCGGAGTCGGCGAGCAGTTCTTC
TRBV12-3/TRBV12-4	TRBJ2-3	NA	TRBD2	CASSSGTSGGTHTQYF	TGTGCCAGCAGTTCTGGGACTAGCGGGGGGACCCATACGCAGTATTTT
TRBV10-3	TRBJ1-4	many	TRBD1	CAISTGTGDEKLFF	TGTGCCATCAGTACAGGGACAGGGGATGAAAAACTGTTTTTT
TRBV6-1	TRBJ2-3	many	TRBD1	CASSPGQGNGDTQYF	TGTGCCAGCAGTCCGGGACAGGGTAATGGAGATACGCAGTATTTT
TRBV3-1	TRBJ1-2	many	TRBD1	CASSPQDRVYGYTF	TGTGCCAGCAGCCCGCAAGACAGGGTATATGGCTACACCTTC
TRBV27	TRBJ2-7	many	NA	CASSPDSSYEQYF	TGTGCCAGCAGTCCGGACAGTTCCTACGAGCAGTACTTC
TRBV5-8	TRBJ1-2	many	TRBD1	CASSFEQGIYGYTF	TGTGCCAGCAGCTTTGAACAGGGGATCTATGGCTACACCTTC
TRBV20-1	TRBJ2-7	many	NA	CSARNTYEQYF	TGCAGTGCTAGAAATACCTACGAGCAGTACTTC
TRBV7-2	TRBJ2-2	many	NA	CASSYEGRNIGELFF	TGTGCCAGCAGCTACGAAGGGAGAAATATCGGGGAGCTGTTTTTT
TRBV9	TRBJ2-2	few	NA	CASSPDKPGTGELFF	TGTGCCAGCAGCCCTGATAAGCCGGGCACCGGGGAGCTGTTTTTT
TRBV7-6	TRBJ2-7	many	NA	CASSFNPGYEQYF	TGTGCCAGCAGCTTTAACCCTGGCTACGAGCAGTACTTC
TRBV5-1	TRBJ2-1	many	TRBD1	CASSLLPGQGYNEQFF	TGCGCCAGCAGCCTCCTTCCGGGACAGGGATACAATGAGCAGTTCTTC
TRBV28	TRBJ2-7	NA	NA	CASDDRGGYEQYF	TGTGCCAGCGATGATAGGGGGGGGTACGAGCAGTACTTC
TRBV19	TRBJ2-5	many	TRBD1	CASSIGGRGRGETQYF	TGTGCCAGTAGTATAGGGGGCAGGGGGCGCGGTGAGACCCAGTACTTC
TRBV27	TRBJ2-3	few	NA	CASSPPRYTDTQYF	TGTGCCAGCAGTCCCCCGCGGTACACAGATACGCAGTATTTT
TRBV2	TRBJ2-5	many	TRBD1	CASSERTGGRETQYF	TGTGCCAGCAGTGAACGGACAGGGGGCCGGGAGACCCAGTACTTC
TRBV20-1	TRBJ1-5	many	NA	CSARGPLPQPQHF	TGCAGTGCTAGAGGCCCCCTTCCTCAGCCCCAGCATTTT
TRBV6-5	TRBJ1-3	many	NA	CASRQTGRGSGNTIYF	TGTGCCAGCAGGCAGACAGGACGTGGCTCTGGAAACACCATATATTTT
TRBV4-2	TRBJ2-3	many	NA	CASSSWRAQSTDTQYF	TGTGCCAGCTCATCATGGCGGGCGCAAAGCACAGATACGCAGTATTTT
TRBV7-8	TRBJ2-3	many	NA	CASSSFGDTQYF	TGTGCCAGCAGCAGCTTCGGAGATACGCAGTATTTT
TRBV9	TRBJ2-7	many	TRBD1	CASSVGPGGASYEQYF	TGTGCCAGCAGCGTAGGTCCAGGGGGCGCCTCCTACGAGCAGTACTTC
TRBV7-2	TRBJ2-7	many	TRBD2	CASSSTSDLSYEQYF	TGTGCCAGCAGCTCGACTAGCGACCTCTCCTACGAGCAGTACTTC
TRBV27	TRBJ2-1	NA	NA	CASSFRTQIILPNNEQFF	TGTGCCAGCAGTTTTCGTACCCAAATCATCCTTCCCAACAATGAGCAGTTCTTC
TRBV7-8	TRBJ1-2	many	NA	CASSPQLVGAGRGYTF	TGTGCCAGCAGCCCCCAGCTTGTGGGGGCGGGACGTGGCTACACCTTC
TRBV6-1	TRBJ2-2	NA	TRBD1	CASSPTARDSGNTGELFF	TGTGCCAGCAGCCCTACAGCCCGGGACAGCGGAAACACCGGGGAGCTGTTTTTT
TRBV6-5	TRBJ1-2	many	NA	CASSYSTGLGYGYTF	TGTGCCAGCAGTTATTCGACAGGTCTAGGATATGGCTACACCTTC
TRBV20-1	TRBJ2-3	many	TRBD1	CSAGQGGGHTDTQYF	TGCAGTGCTGGACAGGGTGGTGGCCACACAGATACGCAGTATTTT
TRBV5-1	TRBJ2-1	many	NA	CASSLVIADSLLQFF	TGCGCCAGCAGCTTGGTTATTGCGGACTCCCTGTTGCAGTTCTTC
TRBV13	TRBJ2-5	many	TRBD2	CASSFQAGGLETQYF	TGTGCCAGCAGCTTTCAAGCGGGGGGGCTAGAGACCCAGTACTTC
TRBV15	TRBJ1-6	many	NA	CATSRVVLGPLHF	TGTGCCACCAGCAGAGTGGTCTTGGGACCCCTCCACTTT
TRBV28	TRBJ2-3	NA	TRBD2	CASSHLWREGADTQYF	TGTGCCAGCAGCCACCTTTGGCGGGAGGGAGCAGATACGCAGTATTTT
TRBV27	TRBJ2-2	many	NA	CASSFAAGGTGELFF	TGTGCCAGCAGTTTCGCCGCAGGAGGTACCGGGGAGCTGTTTTTT
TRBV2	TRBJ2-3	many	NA	CASKGPSTDTQYF	TGTGCCAGCAAGGGTCCTAGCACAGATACGCAGTATTTT
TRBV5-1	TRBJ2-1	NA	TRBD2	CASSPGLAGVEQFF	TGCGCCAGCAGCCCGGGACTAGCGGGAGTTGAGCAGTTCTTC
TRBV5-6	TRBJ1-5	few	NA	CASSSDTGNQPQHF	TGTGCCAGCAGCTCGGACACAGGGAATCAGCCCCAGCATTTT
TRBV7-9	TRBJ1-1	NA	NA	CASSLGGGTNTEAFF	TGTGCCAGCAGCTTAGGAGGGGGGACCAACACTGAAGCTTTCTTT
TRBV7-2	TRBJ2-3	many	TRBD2	CASSQTSGTDTQYF	TGTGCCAGCAGCCAGACTAGCGGCACAGATACGCAGTATTTT
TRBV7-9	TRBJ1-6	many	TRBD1	CASSLDREGRNSPLHF	TGTGCCAGCAGTCTAGACAGGGAGGGACGCAATTCACCCCTCCACTTT
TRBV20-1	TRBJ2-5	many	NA	CSARGRLGETQYF	TGCAGTGCTAGAGGCCGTCTGGGGGAGACCCAGTACTTC
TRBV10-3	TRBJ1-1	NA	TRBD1	CAIRGTENTEAFF	TGTGCCATCAGGGGGACAGAGAACACTGAAGCTTTCTTT
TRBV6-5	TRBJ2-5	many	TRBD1	CASSSQGSQETQYF	TGTGCCAGCAGTTCACAGGGGTCTCAAGAGACCCAGTACTTC
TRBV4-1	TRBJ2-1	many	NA	CASSRDLALFEQFF	TGCGCCAGCAGCCGAGATCTTGCCCTTTTTGAGCAGTTCTTC
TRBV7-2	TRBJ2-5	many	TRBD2	CASSPTGTSDHTQYF	TGTGCCAGCAGTCCAACCGGGACTAGCGACCACACCCAGTACTTC
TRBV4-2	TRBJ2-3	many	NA	CASSQEGQDTQYF	TGTGCCAGCAGCCAAGAGGGGCAAGATACGCAGTATTTT
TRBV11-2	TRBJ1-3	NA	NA	CASGLFSSGITGNTIYF	TGTGCCAGCGGCTTATTCAGCTCGGGGATAACTGGAAACACCATATATTTT
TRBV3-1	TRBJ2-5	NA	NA	CASSSPGTQHF	TGTGCCAGCAGCTCACCGGGGACCCAGCACTTC
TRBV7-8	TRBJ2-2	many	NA	CASSLLRDGELFF	TGTGCCAGCAGCCTCTTGCGTGACGGGGAGCTGTTTTTT